This T cell receptor (beta chain) came from a study of regulatory T cells in long-lasting Graves disease. The study, taken as a whole, reports: When disease was persistent, TRBV28, TRBJ1-2 and TRBJ2-5 were the favored segments. Having only a small sample size may have limited accuracy. With a few thousand shared public clonotypes, persistent patients exceeded new patients, who shared more than 750.

Construction of TCR beta libraries relied on iRepertoire HTBI primers and on Arm-PCR targeting CDR3 regions. In TCRdb, the multiplex PCR reads were re-called with MiXCR into one record per CDR3 protein. Seen here are about 470,000 distinct CDR3 sequences, around 21% observed once, and the top ten hold 7.8%. The time point is: persistent/refractory GD, antithyroid drugs over 5 years with positive TRAb. The authors made the TCR library using RNA they extracted from PBMCs. This clonotype was picked up many times. Its antigen is as yet unknown. The limits of the CDR3 on the DNA are not certain, so only TCRdb's listed CDR3 is given. The CDR3 is 16 amino acids long, termini counted. Germline loops: CDR1 MDHEN, CDR2 SYDVKM.

This sequence was found in a female donor with Graves disease. The sample was peripheral blood mononuclear cells (PBMCs), taken when the disease was refractory, from a patient treated with antithyroid drugs. The chain is built from TRBV28 and TRBJ2-5; the DNA was not used to check the table's D call, TRBD2. CDR3 residues: CASSTSVAGYQETQYF.